These T cell receptor beta chains were read from a single sample in a study of early T cells in non-severe SARS-CoV-2 infection. One entry per CDR3 protein, called by TCRdb with MiXCR from the 5' RACE reads. Of 65,000 to 85,000 distinct CDR3 sequences in the sample, 8% to 10% are singletons; the top ten hold roughly 16%. The source material was whole blood, sampled at baseline. The receptor source for this set is an adult who was a healthcare worker with PCR-confirmed SARS-CoV-2 infection or an uninfected control (not recorded which). Both conserved end residues are part of each CDR3. The D gene is left open where the match is weak. Only some rows state a clone size, as once, few, many or a class for expanded clones.

d_call j_call clone_size v_call cdr3_nt cdr3_aa
TRBD1 TRBJ2-7 - TRBV28 TGTGCCAGCAGTGGGAGTCGGGTAGGGGGCGCGCCCGAGCAGTACTTC CASSGSRVGGAPEQYF
- TRBJ2-3 many TRBV5-1 TGCGCCAGCAGCTTGGACATAAGCACAGATACGCAGTATTTT CASSLDISTDTQYF
- TRBJ2-1 few TRBV25-1 TGTGCCAGCAGTGATAAATCATCGCAGAGGGATGAGCAGTTCTTC CASSDKSSQRDEQFF
- TRBJ2-2 - TRBV2 TGTGCCAGCAGTGGGCAGCTGGGCACCGGGGAGTTGTTTTTT CASSGQLGTGELFF
TRBD2 TRBJ2-2 - TRBV6-2/TRBV6-3 TGTGCCAGCAGTCCCCGGGTAGCGGGAGCCTCCGGGGAGCTGTTTTTT CASSPRVAGASGELFF
TRBD1 TRBJ2-2 many TRBV4-2 TGTGCCAGCAGCAACAGGGGAACCGGGGAGCTGTTTTTT CASSNRGTGELFF
TRBD1 TRBJ2-7 few TRBV6-6 TGTGCCAGCATCGACAGGGTGAACTCCTACGAGCAGTACTTC CASIDRVNSYEQYF
- TRBJ2-5 many TRBV5-4 TGTGCCAGCACCTCCGACCCGAAACAAGAGACCCAGTACTTC CASTSDPKQETQYF
- TRBJ1-2 - TRBV28 TGTGCCAGCACCGCCGGACAGCCTAACTATGGCTACACCTTC CASTAGQPNYGYTF
- TRBJ2-5 - TRBV10-2 TGCGCCAGCACCGAGGCCGCCCCGAGGACCCAGTACTTC CASTEAAPRTQYF
- TRBJ1-1 many TRBV11-2 TGTGCCAGCAGCTTACGCTCCCGGGGGGACACTGAAGCTTTCTTT CASSLRSRGDTEAFF